These T cell receptor beta chains were read from a single sample in a study of shared T cell receptors in the human thymus. Assay: immunoSEQ multiplex PCR; the TCRdb copy retains only in-frame clones and omits some. The data contain a few hundred thousand clones, roughly 94% of them singletons. The sample consisted of thymocytes. Source of these receptors: a human donor. Each CDR3 is given with its conserved first and last residue. Fields, in order: J gene, V gene, D gene, CDR3 protein. A D gene is named only where the DNA matches it firmly.

J gene: TRBJ2-3
V gene: TRBV28
D gene: TRBD1
CDR3 protein: CASGPGQGPDTQYF

J gene: TRBJ1-2
V gene: TRBV12-5
D gene: TRBD1
CDR3 protein: CASGLTSPRGQGYGYTF

J gene: TRBJ1-5
V gene: TRBV6-6
D gene: TRBD1
CDR3 protein: CASSLGQGANQPQHF

J gene: TRBJ2-7
V gene: TRBV10-2
D gene: TRBD2
CDR3 protein: CASRKSGSSSYEQYF

J gene: TRBJ1-1
V gene: TRBV15
D gene: .
CDR3 protein: CATSIPSTEAFF

J gene: TRBJ2-6
V gene: TRBV28
D gene: TRBD1
CDR3 protein: CASRAGGLSGANVLTF

J gene: TRBJ2-7
V gene: TRBV14
D gene: .
CDR3 protein: CASSPALPGSSYEQYF

J gene: TRBJ2-1
V gene: TRBV19
D gene: TRBD2
CDR3 protein: CASKLSVAGFYNEQFF

J gene: TRBJ2-1
V gene: TRBV7-2
D gene: TRBD2
CDR3 protein: CASSPTSGRFNEQFF

J gene: TRBJ2-1
V gene: TRBV7-9
D gene: .
CDR3 protein: CASSLGESSYNEQFF

J gene: TRBJ2-3
V gene: TRBV7-9
D gene: TRBD2
CDR3 protein: CASSHPGPNSGTDTQYF

J gene: TRBJ2-7
V gene: TRBV14
D gene: .
CDR3 protein: CASSGAGAHEQYF

J gene: TRBJ2-2
V gene: TRBV7-3
D gene: .
CDR3 protein: CASSPRDRNYTGELFF

J gene: TRBJ1-4
V gene: TRBV25-1
D gene: .
CDR3 protein: CASSDRTAVNNEKLFF

J gene: TRBJ2-1
V gene: TRBV18
D gene: .
CDR3 protein: CASSPGGEVNEQFF

J gene: TRBJ1-4
V gene: TRBV28
D gene: TRBD1
CDR3 protein: CASSSGQANPNEKLFF

J gene: TRBJ2-7
V gene: TRBV9
D gene: TRBD1
CDR3 protein: CASSSQGEQYF

J gene: TRBJ1-2
V gene: TRBV19
D gene: .
CDR3 protein: CASSLTGFNGYTF

J gene: TRBJ2-7
V gene: TRBV28
D gene: .
CDR3 protein: CASSFPASTYEQYF

J gene: TRBJ2-7
V gene: TRBV4-3
D gene: .
CDR3 protein: CASSPCYGTALSYEQYF

J gene: TRBJ2-7
V gene: TRBV28
D gene: TRBD1
CDR3 protein: CASSHPGQGTPYEQYF

J gene: TRBJ2-5
V gene: TRBV7-6
D gene: TRBD2
CDR3 protein: CASSWWTSGYQETQYF

J gene: TRBJ2-7
V gene: TRBV7-2
D gene: .
CDR3 protein: CASSWGASGYEQYF

J gene: TRBJ1-2
V gene: TRBV7-2
D gene: TRBD1
CDR3 protein: CASSLPGAGGAPNYGYTF

J gene: TRBJ2-5
V gene: TRBV4-1
D gene: .
CDR3 protein: CASSQDRGSKETQYF

J gene: TRBJ1-5
V gene: TRBV27
D gene: .
CDR3 protein: CASSLQGQPQHF

J gene: TRBJ2-3
V gene: TRBV29-1
D gene: .
CDR3 protein: CSAGSGLRADTQYF

J gene: TRBJ2-7
V gene: TRBV28
D gene: TRBD2
CDR3 protein: CASSSSGSRYEQYF

J gene: TRBJ2-3
V gene: TRBV6-5
D gene: .
CDR3 protein: CASSYGGPNTDTQYF

J gene: TRBJ2-7
V gene: TRBV28
D gene: TRBD2
CDR3 protein: CASSGGGSSYEQYF

J gene: TRBJ1-5
V gene: TRBV2
D gene: .
CDR3 protein: CASEGERNQPQHF

J gene: TRBJ2-2
V gene: TRBV27
D gene: .
CDR3 protein: CASSLGPAVNTGELFF

J gene: TRBJ2-2
V gene: TRBV6-6
D gene: .
CDR3 protein: CASRDSYPGTGELFF

J gene: TRBJ1-1
V gene: TRBV30
D gene: .
CDR3 protein: CAWSLDLNTEAFF

J gene: TRBJ2-1
V gene: TRBV6-5
D gene: TRBD2
CDR3 protein: CASTEVRELGNEQFF